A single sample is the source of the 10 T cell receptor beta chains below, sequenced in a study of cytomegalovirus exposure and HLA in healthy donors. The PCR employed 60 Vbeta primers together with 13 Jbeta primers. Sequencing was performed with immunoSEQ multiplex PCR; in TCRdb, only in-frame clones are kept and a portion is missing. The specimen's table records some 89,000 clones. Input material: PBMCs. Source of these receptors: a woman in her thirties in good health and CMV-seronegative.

CDR3 sequence reads: CASSADRNTEAFF. CDR3 coding DNA: TGTGCCAGCAGCGCCGACAGAAACACTGAAGCTTTCTTT. This chain uses TRBV16 with TRBJ1-1; a possible D gene is TRBD1 (5 bases). V lost 5 bases, J lost 2 bases, and 9 bases lay in between. The CDR3 is made up of 13 amino acids. Germline assignment: CDR1 KGHSY and CDR2 FQNENV.

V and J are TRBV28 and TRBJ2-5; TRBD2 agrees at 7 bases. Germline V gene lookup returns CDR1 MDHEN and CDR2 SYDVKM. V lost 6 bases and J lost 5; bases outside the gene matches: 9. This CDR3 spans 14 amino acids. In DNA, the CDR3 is TGTGCCAGCAGCCAGCAGCGGGACGGGGAGACCCAGTACTTC. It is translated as CASSQQRDGETQYF.

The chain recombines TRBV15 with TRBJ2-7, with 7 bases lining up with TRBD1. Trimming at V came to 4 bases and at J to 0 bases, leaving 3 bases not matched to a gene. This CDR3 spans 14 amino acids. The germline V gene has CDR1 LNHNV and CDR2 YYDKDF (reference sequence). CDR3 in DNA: TGTGCCACCAGCAACAGGGGAAGCTCCTACGAGCAGTACTTC. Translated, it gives CATSNRGSSYEQYF.

This CDR3 reads CASSYAGEGGELFF. CDR3 bases: TGTGCCAGCAGTTACGCGGGAGAGGGCGGGGAGCTGTTTTTT. The chain recombines TRBV6-5 with TRBJ2-2; 7 bases map to TRBD2. Losses at the gene ends were 2 bases for V and 7 bases for J; bases not matched to a gene: 4. The CDR3 is made up of 14 amino acids. Germline V gene data show CDR1 as MNHEY and CDR2 as SVGAGI.

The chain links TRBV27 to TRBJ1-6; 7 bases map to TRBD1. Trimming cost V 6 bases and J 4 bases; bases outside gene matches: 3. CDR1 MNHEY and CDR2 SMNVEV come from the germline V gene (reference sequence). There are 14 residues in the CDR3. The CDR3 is CASSLTGYNSPLHF. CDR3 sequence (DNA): TGTGCCAGCAGCCTGACAGGGTATAATTCACCCCTCCACTTT.

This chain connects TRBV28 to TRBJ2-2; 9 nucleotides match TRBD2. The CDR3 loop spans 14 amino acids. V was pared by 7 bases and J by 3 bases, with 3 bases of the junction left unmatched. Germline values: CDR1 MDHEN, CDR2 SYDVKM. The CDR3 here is CASTTSGHTGELFF. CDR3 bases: TGTGCCAGCACCACTAGCGGGCACACCGGGGAGCTGTTTTTT.

CDR3 in DNA: TGTGCCAGCAGTGATAGCGGGAGGGTCTCGTACAATGAGCAGTTCTTC. Translation: CASSDSGRVSYNEQFF. The chain couples TRBV6-1 to TRBJ2-1; TRBD2 agrees at 11 bases. The CDR3 has 16 residues. The germline V gene has CDR1 MNHNS and CDR2 SASEGT. V lost 3 bases, J lost 4 bases, and 5 bases stayed unmatched.

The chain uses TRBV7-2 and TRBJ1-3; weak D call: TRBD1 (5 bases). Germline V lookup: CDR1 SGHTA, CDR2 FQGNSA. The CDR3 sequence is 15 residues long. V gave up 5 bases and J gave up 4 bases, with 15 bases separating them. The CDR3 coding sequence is TGTGCCAGCAGCCCAGGTCAGGGAATCGGAAACACCATATATTTT. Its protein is CASSPGQGIGNTIYF.

The CDR3 DNA is TGTGCCAGCAGCTGGACAGCCTCCGGGGAGCAGTACTTC. Protein product: CASSWTASGEQYF. The rearrangement uses TRBV7-2 and TRBJ2-7; possibly TRBD1 for D (6 bases). The CDR3 covers 13 residues. Germline V CDR1 and CDR2: SGHTA, FQGNSA. V lost 4 bases, J lost 7 bases, and 14 bases lay in between.

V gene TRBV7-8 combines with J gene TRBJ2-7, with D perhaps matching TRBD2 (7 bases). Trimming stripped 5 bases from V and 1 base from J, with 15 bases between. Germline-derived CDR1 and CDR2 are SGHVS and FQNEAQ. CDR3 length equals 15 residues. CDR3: CASSPGGAPSYEQYF. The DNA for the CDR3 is TGTGCCAGCAGCCCTGGGGGGGCCCCATCCTACGAGCAGTACTTC.